The T cell receptor beta chain described here comes from a study of shared clonotypes between healthy human individuals. The study, taken as a whole, reports: Among the subsets, naive ones generally showed larger estimated richness than memory ones.

To note about this clone: The antigen is unknown.

Naive CD8 cells were CD45RO-negative, positively selected for CCR7, excluding terminally differentiated effector memory CD45RA+ cells. Produced via immunoSEQ multiplex PCR; TCRdb's table is partial and in-frame only. This sample has millions of clones, with 85% to 95% found just once. Losses at the gene ends were 4 bases for V and 2 bases for J; bases not matched to a gene: 5. The CDR3 spans 15 residues. Germline CDR1 and CDR2: SGHRS and YFSETQ. The receptor comes from a young man in good health. Some clones in this sample may be carry-over from other donors' samples. Material: naive CD8+ T cells from PBMCs. The chain is built from TRBV5-1 and TRBJ1-3, with 8 bases fitting TRBD1. CDR3 loop: CASSTGQGTGNTIYF. In DNA, the CDR3 is TGCGCCAGCAGCACAGGACAGGGAACTGGAAACACCATATATTTT.